This entry features one T cell receptor (beta chain) sequence. These data are taken from a study of cytomegalovirus exposure and HLA in healthy donors. Study-level information: Ancestry clustering placed 70% to 85% of 300 to 400 genotyped donors in the Caucasian-associated cluster.

Vbeta (60) and Jbeta (13) primers were used in the PCR. Data came from immunoSEQ multiplex PCR; TCRdb stores just in-frame clones and leaves some out. The data contain some 150,000 clones, more than 75% of them singletons. This CDR3 has 14 residues. V was trimmed by 6 bases and J by 0 bases, leaving 12 bases between them. Germline V gene data show CDR1 as SGHNT and CDR2 as YYREEE (reference sequence). The V gene is TRBV5-4, the J gene TRBJ1-2; D might be TRBD1 (6 bases). The TCR originated in a man aged 45-65 years in good health and CMV-seronegative. The specimen was PBMCs. The CDR3 sequence: CASTKQGPNYGYTF. The CDR3 region has the DNA TGTGCCAGCACCAAGCAGGGGCCTAACTATGGCTACACCTTC.